The T cell receptor (beta chain) under discussion was sequenced for a study of shared clonotypes between healthy human individuals. The overall study: Two women and a few men aged 18 to 49 made up the donors. The plates for each donor numbered three CD4 naive, three CD4 memory, two CD8 naive and one CD8 memory.

Here immunoSEQ multiplex PCR was the method, and the copy in TCRdb shows in-frame clones only, minus some. The sample has 600,000 to 750,000 clones; less than 80% are singletons. Researchers partitioned CD4+ cells into CD45RA+ naive and CD45RA-negative memory subsets. The germline V gene encodes CDR1 MDHEN and CDR2 SYDVKM. CDR3 length: 16 residues. The V end lost 10 bases, the J end lost 2 bases, and 23 bases lay between the germline ends. The TCR was taken from a woman aged 25 to 39 in good health. Sequencing used memory CD4+ T cells sorted from blood. Subset here: CD45RA-negative fraction. V and J are TRBV28 and TRBJ1-2, with D maybe TRBD1 (5 bases). CDR3 sequence: CATLWGGYSGNYGYTF. The CDR3, as DNA: TGTGCCACCCTTTGGGGGGGATACTCGGGGAACTATGGCTACACCTTC.